These 29 T cell receptor beta chains share one sample of origin, sequenced in a study of T cell repertoires in cytomegalovirus infection. TCRdb analysed the reads with MiXCR anew, one entry per CDR3 protein. The table shows roughly 730,000 distinct CDR3 sequences, with around a third occurring only once. For these TCRs, the target antigens are not known. Sequencing used cultured PBMCs, obtained from culture after CMV antigen stimulation. These receptors were taken from a human donor in good health (CMV status not recorded). Some clones in this sample may be carry-over from other donors' samples.

The V and J genes are TRBV7-9 and TRBJ1-1; a possible D gene is TRBD1 (6 bases). Germline V lookup: CDR1 SEHNR, CDR2 FQNEAQ (reference sequence). The CDR3 is 13 residues long. With 8 bases removed from V and 2 bases from J, the gap between germline ends came to 12 bases. Here the CDR3 reads CASGQKPNTEAFF. The CDR3 region has the DNA TGTGCCAGCGGACAGAAGCCTAACACTGAAGCTTTCTTT.

In regard to this clonotype: Given a much more abundant clone one base away, this may be a read error. The CDR3 ends on some other residue instead of the conserved phenylalanine or tryptophan, so this is likely a read error. This chain joins TRBV5-6 and TRBJ2-5; possible D gene TRBD2, 5 bases. The CDR3 has 13 amino acids. The V and J ends lost 4 bases and 5 bases respectively, with 12 bases between them. Germline V CDR1 and CDR2: SGHDT, YYEEEE. DNA of the CDR3: TGTGCCAGCAGCACAACTAGTCTGGAGACCCAGTACTAC. It encodes CASSTTSLETQYY.

V is TRBV10-3 and J is TRBJ1-2; the D gene is possibly TRBD1 (6 bases). The V gene's germline CDR1 is ENHRY and CDR2 SYGVKD. CDR3 size: 17 residues. The V end was cut by 0 bases, the J end by 0 bases, with 14 bases between. CDR3: CAISESIIRQANYGYTF. As DNA, the CDR3 is TGTGCCATCAGTGAGTCCATAATTCGACAGGCTAACTATGGCTACACCTTC.

The table lists this clonotype with a few counts. The gene calls are TRBV4-2 and TRBJ1-2, with 8 bases identical to TRBD1. The V gene's germline CDR1 is LGHNA and CDR2 YNFKEQ. V shed 4 bases, J shed 5 bases, and the junction held 9 bases outside the gene matches. The length of the CDR3 is 15 residues. CDR3 coding DNA: TGTGCCAGCAGCCTCCCGGACAGGGATTGGTATGGCTACACCTTC. It specifies CASSLPDRDWYGYTF.

This clonotype was counted many times. CDR3 bases: TGTGCCAGCACCATAGGGGGCCGGCAGGACATTCAGTACTTC. Translated: CASTIGGRQDIQYF. J is TRBJ2-4 and V is TRBV7-2; 7 bases are shared with TRBD1. The CDR3 has 14 amino acids. Germline-derived CDR1 and CDR2 are SGHTA and FQGNSA. With V trimmed by 7 bases and J by 8 bases, 11 bases remained unmatched.

Written as DNA, the CDR3 is TGTGCCAGCAGTGCCTTTCCGACCCAGTACTTC. This encodes CASSAFPTQYF. V is TRBV28 and J is TRBJ2-5; D not resolved. V was shortened by 5 bases and J by 7 bases, with 8 bases between the two germline ends. CDR3 size: 11 residues. Germline loops: CDR1 MDHEN, CDR2 SYDVKM.

V usage is TRBV6-1 and J usage is TRBJ2-1; no reliable D call. The CDR3 has 12 residues. From germline, CDR1 is MNHNS and CDR2 SASEGT. Trimming pared 7 bases from V and 10 bases from J, leaving 14 bases between. DNA for the CDR3: TGTGCCAGCACCGGGCCCCTTAGGGAGCAGTTCTTC. The encoded protein is CASTGPLREQFF.

This clonotype has a handful of counts. The chain employs TRBV5-5 and TRBJ2-3, with 7 bases that match TRBD1. Looked up from germline, CDR1 is SGHKS and CDR2 is YYEKEE (reference sequence). This CDR3 region has 15 residues. The ends lost 0 bases at V and 4 bases at J; junction bases unmatched: 5. The CDR3 region is CASSLEGARADTQYF. The CDR3 region has the DNA TGTGCCAGCAGCTTGGAGGGGGCGCGTGCAGATACGCAGTATTTT. Drawing the rest from reference TRBV5-5 and TRBJ2-3, the complete variable domain is DAGVTQSPTHLIKTRGQQVTLRCSPISGHKSVSWYQQVLGQGPQFIFQYYEKEERGRGNFPDRFSARQFPNYSSELNVNALLLGDSALYLCASSLEGARADTQYFGPGTRLTVL.

The sample holds many counts of this clonotype. The chain combines TRBV7-8 with TRBJ2-1, with D possibly being TRBD1 or TRBD2 (6 bases each). V was clipped by 1 base and J by 8 bases, with 12 bases between them. The germline CDR1 and CDR2 sequences are SGHVS and FQNEAQ. This CDR3 has 14 amino acids. CDR3 sequence: CASSLGWRGDEQFF. The CDR3 DNA reads as TGTGCCAGCAGCTTAGGGTGGAGGGGGGATGAGCAGTTCTTC.

This rearrangement joins TRBV2 to TRBJ2-3; 7 bases agree with TRBD2. Looked up from germline, CDR1 is SNHLY and CDR2 is FYNNEI. This CDR3 region has 16 residues. The V and J ends lost 4 bases and 3 bases, in that order; junction bases with no gene match: 10. The CDR3 bases are TGTGCCAGCAGTGGATTCGGAGCGGGACCGACAGATACGCAGTATTTT. It translates to CASSGFGAGPTDTQYF.

This chain uses TRBV6-2 or TRBV6-3 with TRBJ1-2, with TRBD1 matching 7 bases. The V segment lost 5 bases and the J segment 4 bases; nucleotides outside the gene matches: 7. This CDR3 comprises 14 residues. Germline V lookup: CDR1 MNHEY, CDR2 SVGEGT. The CDR3 reads CASSRQGRGYGYTF. CDR3 nucleotide sequence: TGTGCCAGCAGTCGACAGGGCAGGGGCTATGGCTACACCTTC.

The chain uses TRBV4-1 and TRBJ2-1; the match to TRBD2 covers 9 bases. The CDR3 sequence is 18 residues long. V lost 4 bases, J lost 2 bases, and 12 bases stayed unmatched. CDR1 and CDR2 (germline): MGHRA, YSYEKL. CDR3 region: CASSPGGGRGGPYNEQFF. CDR3 bases: TGCGCCAGCAGCCCAGGGGGGGGGCGGGGGGGCCCCTACAATGAGCAGTTCTTC.

The table lists this clonotype with a few counts. The gene calls are TRBV7-8 and TRBJ1-1, with D possibly being TRBD1 (6 bases). Germline CDR1 reads SGHVS; CDR2 reads FQNEAQ. The V end lost 6 bases, the J end lost 0 bases, and 17 bases lay between the germline ends. CDR3 length: 16 residues. The CDR3 DNA follows: TGTGCCAGCAGTCTATCGACAGGAGCTATGAACACTGAAGCTTTCTTT. Its protein product is CASSLSTGAMNTEAFF.

J is TRBJ1-3 and V is TRBV20-1; D unclear. Germline CDR1 reads DFQATT; CDR2 reads SNEGSKA (reference sequence). V was trimmed by 1 base and J by 2 bases, leaving 9 bases between them. The CDR3 covers 14 residues. The CDR3 DNA reads TGCAGTGCTAGAGTGGGAGGGACTGGAAACACCATATATTTT. This encodes CSARVGGTGNTIYF.

The chain joins TRBV18 to TRBJ2-1; possible D gene TRBD1, 5 bases. This CDR3 region has 17 residues. Between the trimmed V and J ends, which lost 0 bases and 5 bases, there was a span of 17 bases. CDR1 and CDR2 from the germline V gene are KGHSH and LQKENI. The CDR3, as DNA: TGTGCCAGCTCACCACCCCTGGGAAGGGGCTGGGACAATGAGCAGTTCTTC. This gives the protein CASSPPLGRGWDNEQFF.

The gene calls are TRBV5-1 and TRBJ1-1, with TRBD1 matching over 9 bases. This CDR3 is built from 15 residues. The trim removed 3 bases at V and 5 bases at J, leaving 8 bases unmatched. CDR1 and CDR2 (germline): SGHRS, YFSETQ. The CDR3 nucleotides are TGCGCCAGCAGCTCCACCCCGACAGGGGGTACTGAAGCTTTCTTT. It yields the protein CASSSTPTGGTEAFF.

J is TRBJ2-7 and V is TRBV3-1, with D uncertain. The CDR3 has 13 amino acids. Germline CDR1 and CDR2: LGHDT and YNNKEL (reference sequence). V lost 1 base and J 8 bases, leaving 12 bases between the germline ends. CDR3 protein: CASSQGGSSKQYF. In nucleotides, the CDR3 is TGTGCCAGCAGCCAAGGTGGTAGCAGTAAGCAGTACTTC.

This clonotype occurred a few times. V is TRBV7-8 and J is TRBJ1-6; 7 bases agree with TRBD1. The CDR3 is 15 residues long. Germline CDR1 reads SGHVS; CDR2 reads FQNEAQ. The junction had 7 bases not matched to a gene; V was cut back by 4 bases and J by 7 bases. In nucleotides, the CDR3 is TGTGCCAGCAGCTATGCCGGGACAGTCAATTCACCCCTCCACTTT. Amino acid sequence: CASSYAGTVNSPLHF.

A few counts support this clonotype. The rearrangement uses TRBV7-6 and TRBJ2-7; 7 bases are shared with TRBD1. The CDR3 spans 14 residues. CDR1 is SGHVS, CDR2 FNYEAQ, per germline. The V and J ends lost 1 base and 6 bases, in that order; junction bases with no gene match: 6. The CDR3 region has the DNA TGTGCCAGCAGCTTAGGGACGAGGGGGCGCGAGCAGTACTTC. Its protein product is CASSLGTRGREQYF.

V and J are TRBV9 and TRBJ2-7, with 8 bases fitting TRBD1. The CDR3 covers 15 residues. From germline, CDR1 is SGDLS and CDR2 YYNGEE. Trimming took 4 bases from V and 8 from J; bases not matched to a gene: 14. In DNA form, the CDR3 reads TGTGCCAGCAGCTTGTTTCCGGGACAGGACTTTCAGCAGTACTTC. The encoded protein is CASSLFPGQDFQQYF.

There are a few counts of this clonotype. The chain couples TRBV7-2 to TRBJ1-2, with a weak D call TRBD1 (5 bases). CDR1 is SGHTA, CDR2 FQGNSA, per germline. The V end was cut by 5 bases, the J end by 4 bases, with 17 bases between. The CDR3 runs to 15 residues. This CDR3 is CASSGEMGRTYGYTF. The CDR3 bases are TGTGCCAGCAGCGGCGAAATGGGACGGACCTATGGCTACACCTTC. The whole variable domain, filled in from reference TRBV7-2 and TRBJ1-2, reads GAGVSQSPSNKVTEKGKDVELRCDPISGHTALYWYRQSLGQGLEFLIYFQGNSAPDKSGLPSDRFSAERTGGSVSTLTIQRTQQEDSAVYLCASSGEMGRTYGYTFGSGTRLTVV.

This sequence joins TRBV20-1 and TRBJ1-1; D remains unclear. The V gene's germline CDR1 is DFQATT and CDR2 SNEGSKA (reference sequence). The CDR3 totals 12 residues. With 6 bases removed from V and 3 bases from J, the gap between germline ends came to 11 bases. Here the CDR3 reads CSAPRLDTEAFF. The CDR3 DNA reads as TGCAGTGCCCCCCGGTTGGACACTGAAGCTTTCTTT.

This chain connects TRBV9 to TRBJ2-3; no firm D call. This CDR3 spans 13 amino acids. The germline gives CDR1 SGDLS, CDR2 YYNGEE. Trimming took off 4 bases at V and 9 bases at J, with 15 bases between the two ends. CDR3 in amino acids: CASSLAGPNTQYF. The CDR3 DNA is TGTGCCAGCAGCCTGGCCGGGCCCAACACGCAGTATTTT.

This clonotype has ten or more counts. The chain carries TRBV7-2 and TRBJ1-2, with D perhaps TRBD1 (5 bases). CDR1 SGHTA and CDR2 FQGNSA come from the germline V gene. The CDR3 loop spans 15 amino acids. V lost 5 bases and J 0 bases, leaving 13 bases between the germline ends. The CDR3 DNA reads TGTGCCAGCAGCGTACAGGCTGGAGCTAACTATGGCTACACCTTC. Its translation is CASSVQAGANYGYTF.

This clonotype has a handful of counts. The chain has TRBV10-3 and TRBJ1-2; 10 bases are shared with TRBD1. The ends lost 10 bases at V and 7 bases at J; junction bases unmatched: 12. CDR3 length: 14 amino acids. Germline V gene sequence: CDR1 ENHRY, CDR2 SYGVKD. CDR3 nucleotide sequence: TGTGCCACCGCCCCCCGGGACAGGGGAAGTGGCTACACCTTC. Its translation: CATAPRDRGSGYTF.

The CDR3: CASTSTFSYNEQFF. Here the CDR3 DNA reads TGTGCCAGCACCTCGACTTTCTCCTACAATGAGCAGTTCTTC. This chain uses TRBV12-3 or TRBV12-4 with TRBJ2-1; D unresolved. Trimming removed 7 bases from V and 0 bases from J, with 10 bases in between. This CDR3 comprises 14 residues.

This clonotype was recorded a few times. The J gene is TRBJ2-7, the V gene TRBV7-9, with 10 bases lining up with TRBD1. The J segment lost 7 bases and the V segment lost 4 bases, leaving 7 bases of the junction unmatched. Germline V gene data show CDR1 as SEHNR and CDR2 as FQNEAQ (reference sequence). This CDR3 spans 14 amino acids. CDR3: CASSSGQGWIEQYF. The CDR3 DNA follows: TGTGCCAGCAGCTCGGGACAGGGGTGGATAGAGCAGTACTTC.

Only one count was recorded for this clonotype. This sequence joins TRBV5-4 and TRBJ2-3; D not resolved. V was trimmed by 4 bases and J by 7 bases, leaving 10 bases between them. The CDR3 has 12 residues. Germline CDR1 and CDR2: SGHNT and YYREEE (reference sequence). The CDR3 sequence: CASSQELNTQYF. In DNA form, the CDR3 reads TGTGCCAGCAGCCAAGAATTAAATACGCAGTATTTT.

The chain employs TRBV6-2 or TRBV6-3 and TRBJ2-2; D unresolved. Germline values: CDR1 MNHEY, CDR2 SVGEGT. The V and J ends lost 3 bases and 0 bases respectively, with 5 bases between them. CDR3 size: 14 residues. The CDR3 loop reads CASSYLTNTGELFF. The CDR3 bases are TGTGCCAGCAGTTATTTAACGAACACCGGGGAGCTGTTTTTT.